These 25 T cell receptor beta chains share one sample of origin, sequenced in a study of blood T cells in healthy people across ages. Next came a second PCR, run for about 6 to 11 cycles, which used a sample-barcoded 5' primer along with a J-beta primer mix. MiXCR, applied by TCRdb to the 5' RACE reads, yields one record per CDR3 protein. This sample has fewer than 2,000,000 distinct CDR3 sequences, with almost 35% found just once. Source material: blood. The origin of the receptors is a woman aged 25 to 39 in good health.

This CDR3 is CASSQLLGGGGTQYF. DNA of the CDR3: TGTGCCAGCAGCCAACTACTAGGGGGTGGCGGGACCCAGTACTTC. V usage is TRBV4-2 and J usage is TRBJ2-5; a weak D match, TRBD1 (6 bases). The germline V gene has CDR1 LGHNA and CDR2 YNFKEQ. Between the trimmed V and J ends, which lost 2 bases and 7 bases, there was a span of 17 bases. The CDR3 is 15 amino acids.

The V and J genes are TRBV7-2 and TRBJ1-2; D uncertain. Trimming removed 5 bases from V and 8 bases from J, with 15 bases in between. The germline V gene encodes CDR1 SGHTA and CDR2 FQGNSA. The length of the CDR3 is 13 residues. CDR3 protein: CASSPRRREGYTF. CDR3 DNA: TGTGCCAGCAGCCCCCGCCGGAGGGAGGGCTACACCTTC.

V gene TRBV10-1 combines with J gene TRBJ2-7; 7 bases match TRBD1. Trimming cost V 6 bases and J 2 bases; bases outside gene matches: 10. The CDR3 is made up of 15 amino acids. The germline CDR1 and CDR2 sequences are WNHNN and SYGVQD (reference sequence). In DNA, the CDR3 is TGCGCCAGCAGGCCAACCGGGACAGATCCCTACGAGCAGTACTTC. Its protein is CASRPTGTDPYEQYF.

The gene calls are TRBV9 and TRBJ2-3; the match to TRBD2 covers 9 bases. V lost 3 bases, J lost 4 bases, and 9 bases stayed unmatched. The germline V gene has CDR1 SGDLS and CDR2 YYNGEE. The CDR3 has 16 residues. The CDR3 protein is CASSAQGGGAADTQYF. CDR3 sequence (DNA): TGTGCCAGCAGCGCTCAAGGCGGGGGGGCTGCAGATACGCAGTATTTT.

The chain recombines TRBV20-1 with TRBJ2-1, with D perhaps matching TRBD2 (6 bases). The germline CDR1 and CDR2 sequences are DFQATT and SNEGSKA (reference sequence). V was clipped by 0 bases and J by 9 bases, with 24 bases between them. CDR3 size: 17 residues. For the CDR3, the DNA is TGCAGTGCTAGAGAGAGTCGGAGGGCCGGTCGAGTGGGTGAGCAGTTCTTC. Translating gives CSARESRRAGRVGEQFF.

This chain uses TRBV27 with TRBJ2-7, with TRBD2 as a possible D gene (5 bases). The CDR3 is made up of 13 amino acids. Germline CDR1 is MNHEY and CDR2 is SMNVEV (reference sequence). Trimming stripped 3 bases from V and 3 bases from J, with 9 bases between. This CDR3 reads CASSFGKNYEQYF. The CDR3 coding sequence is TGTGCCAGCAGTTTCGGGAAGAACTACGAGCAGTACTTC.

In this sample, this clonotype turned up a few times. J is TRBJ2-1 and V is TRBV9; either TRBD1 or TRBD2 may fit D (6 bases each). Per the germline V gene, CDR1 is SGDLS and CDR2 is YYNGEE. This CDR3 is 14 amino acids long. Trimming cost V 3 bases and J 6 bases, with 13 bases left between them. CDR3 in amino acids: CASSEGGPINEQFF. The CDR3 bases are TGTGCCAGCAGCGAGGGGGGACCGATCAATGAGCAGTTCTTC. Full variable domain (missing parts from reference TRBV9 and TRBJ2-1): DSGVTQTPKHLITATGQRVTLRCSPRSGDLSVYWYQQSLDQGLQFLIQYYNGEERAKGNILERFSAQQFPDLHSELNLSSLELGDSALYFCASSEGGPINEQFFGPGTRLTVL.

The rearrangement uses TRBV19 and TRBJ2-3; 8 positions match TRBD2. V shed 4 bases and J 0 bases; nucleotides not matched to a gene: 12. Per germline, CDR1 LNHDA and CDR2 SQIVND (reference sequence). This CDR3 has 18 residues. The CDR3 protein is CASSTPQGASGSTDTQYF. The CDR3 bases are TGTGCCAGTAGTACCCCTCAGGGAGCTAGCGGGAGCACAGATACGCAGTATTTT.

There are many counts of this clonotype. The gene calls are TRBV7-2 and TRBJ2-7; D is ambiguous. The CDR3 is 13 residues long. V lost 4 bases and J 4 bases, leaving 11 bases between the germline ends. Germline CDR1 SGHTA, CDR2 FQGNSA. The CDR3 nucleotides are TGTGCCAGCAGCTCGAGGATTCAATACGAGCAGTACTTC. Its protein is CASSSRIQYEQYF.

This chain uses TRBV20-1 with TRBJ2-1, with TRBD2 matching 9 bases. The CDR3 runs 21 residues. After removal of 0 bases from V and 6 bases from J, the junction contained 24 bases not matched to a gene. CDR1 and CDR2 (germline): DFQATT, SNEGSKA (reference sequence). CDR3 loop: CSAREGRIERGAPIGVNEQFF. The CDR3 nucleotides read TGCAGTGCTAGAGAGGGGCGGATTGAGCGGGGGGCCCCGATCGGAGTCAATGAGCAGTTCTTC.

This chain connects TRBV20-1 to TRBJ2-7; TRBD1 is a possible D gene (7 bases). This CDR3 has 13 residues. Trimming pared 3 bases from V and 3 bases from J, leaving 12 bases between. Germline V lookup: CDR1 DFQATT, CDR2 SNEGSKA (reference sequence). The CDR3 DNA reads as TGCAGTGCTAGTGGAGGGGGCGACTACGAGCAGTACTTC. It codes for CSASGGGDYEQYF.

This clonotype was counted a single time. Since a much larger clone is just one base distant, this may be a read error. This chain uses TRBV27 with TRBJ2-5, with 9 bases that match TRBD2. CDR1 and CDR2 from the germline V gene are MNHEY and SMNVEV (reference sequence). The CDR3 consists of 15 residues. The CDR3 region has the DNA TGTGCCAGCAGTCCGTGGACTAGCGCACAAGAGCCCCAGTACTTC. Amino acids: CASSPWTSAQEPQYF.

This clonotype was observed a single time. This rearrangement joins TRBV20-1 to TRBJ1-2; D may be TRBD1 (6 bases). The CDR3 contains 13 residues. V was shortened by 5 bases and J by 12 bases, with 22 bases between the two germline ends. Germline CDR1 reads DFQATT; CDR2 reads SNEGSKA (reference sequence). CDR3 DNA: TGCAGTGCTGACACCCCAGGGGAATTGGGCCACACCTTC. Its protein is CSADTPGELGHTF.

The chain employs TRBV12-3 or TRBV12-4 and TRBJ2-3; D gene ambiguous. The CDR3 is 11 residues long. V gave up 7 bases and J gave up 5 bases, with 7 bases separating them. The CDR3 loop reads CASTAEDTQYF. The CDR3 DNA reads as TGTGCCAGCACCGCTGAAGATACGCAGTATTTT.

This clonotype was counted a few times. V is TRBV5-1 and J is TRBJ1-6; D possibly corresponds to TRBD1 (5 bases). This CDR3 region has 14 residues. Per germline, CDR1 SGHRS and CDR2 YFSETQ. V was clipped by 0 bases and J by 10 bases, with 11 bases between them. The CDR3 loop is CASSLAGYGSPLHF. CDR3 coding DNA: TGCGCCAGCAGCTTGGCAGGGTATGGATCACCCCTCCACTTT.

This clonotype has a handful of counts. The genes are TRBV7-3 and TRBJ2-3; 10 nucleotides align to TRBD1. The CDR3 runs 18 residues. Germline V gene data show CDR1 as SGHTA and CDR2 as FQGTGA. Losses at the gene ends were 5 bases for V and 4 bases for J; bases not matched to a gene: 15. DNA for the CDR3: TGTGCCAGCAGCCCGGTGGGCGGGGGACAGGGGTCCGCAGATACGCAGTATTTT. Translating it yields CASSPVGGGQGSADTQYF. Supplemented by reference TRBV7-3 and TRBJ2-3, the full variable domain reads GAGVSQTPSNKVTEKGKYVELRCDPISGHTALYWYRQSLGQGPEFLIYFQGTGAADDSGLPNDRFFAVRPEGSVSTLKIQRTERGDSAVYLCASSPVGGGQGSADTQYFGPGTRLTVL.

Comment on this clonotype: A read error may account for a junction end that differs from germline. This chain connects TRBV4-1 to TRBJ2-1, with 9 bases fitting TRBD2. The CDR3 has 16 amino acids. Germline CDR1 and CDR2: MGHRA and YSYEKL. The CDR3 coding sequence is TGTGCCAGCAGCCAAGATAATGGCCTAGCGGGAAATGAGCAGTTCTTC. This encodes CASSQDNGLAGNEQFF.

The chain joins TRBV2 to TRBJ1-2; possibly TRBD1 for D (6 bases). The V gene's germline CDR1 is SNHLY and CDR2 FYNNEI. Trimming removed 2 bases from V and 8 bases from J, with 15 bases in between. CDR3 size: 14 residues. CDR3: CASSEPQGFDGYTF. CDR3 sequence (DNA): TGTGCCAGCAGTGAACCACAGGGCTTTGACGGCTACACCTTC.

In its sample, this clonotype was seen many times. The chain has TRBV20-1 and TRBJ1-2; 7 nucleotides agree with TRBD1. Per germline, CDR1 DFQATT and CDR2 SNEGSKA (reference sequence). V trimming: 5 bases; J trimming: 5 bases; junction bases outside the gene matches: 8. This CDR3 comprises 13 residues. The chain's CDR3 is CSAPDGTAYGYTF. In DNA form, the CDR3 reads TGCAGTGCTCCCGATGGGACAGCTTATGGCTACACCTTC.

The CDR3 is CASSFPIGGDEQYF. CDR3 DNA sequence: TGTGCCAGCAGCTTCCCCATAGGCGGAGACGAGCAGTACTTC. The V gene is TRBV7-9, the J gene TRBJ2-7; D gene unclear. Looked up from germline, CDR1 is SEHNR and CDR2 is FQNEAQ (reference sequence). Trimming removed 3 bases at V and 5 bases at J, with 14 bases between. The length of the CDR3 is 14 residues.

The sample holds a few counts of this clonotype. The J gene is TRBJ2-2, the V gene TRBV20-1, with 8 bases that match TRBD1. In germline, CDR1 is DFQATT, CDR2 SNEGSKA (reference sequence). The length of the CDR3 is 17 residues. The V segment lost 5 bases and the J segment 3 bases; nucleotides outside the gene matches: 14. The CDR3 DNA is TGCAGTGCTCTCCCCCCGGGACAGGCCCGGGACACCGGGGAGCTGTTTTTT. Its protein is CSALPPGQARDTGELFF.

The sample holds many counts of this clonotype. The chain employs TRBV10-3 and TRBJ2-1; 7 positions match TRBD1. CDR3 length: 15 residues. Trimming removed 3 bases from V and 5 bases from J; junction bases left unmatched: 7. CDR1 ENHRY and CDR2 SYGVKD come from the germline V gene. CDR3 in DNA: TGTGCCATCAGTGAAGGGCCAACAGGGGACAATGAGCAGTTCTTC. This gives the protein CAISEGPTGDNEQFF.

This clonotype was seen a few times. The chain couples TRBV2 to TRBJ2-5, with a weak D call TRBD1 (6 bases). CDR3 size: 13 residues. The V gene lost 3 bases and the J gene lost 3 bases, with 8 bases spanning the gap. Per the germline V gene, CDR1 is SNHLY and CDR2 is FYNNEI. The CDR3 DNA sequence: TGTGCCAGCAGTGATAACAGGGAAGAGACCCAGTACTTC. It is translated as CASSDNREETQYF.

The CDR3 DNA follows: TGTGCCAGCAGCTCGTATGAGGGGTCTGTGCAGTTCTTC. Its translation: CASSSYEGSVQFF. V usage is TRBV7-2 and J usage is TRBJ2-1; possibly TRBD1 or TRBD2 for D (5 bases each). Trimming removed 4 bases from V and 12 bases from J, with 16 bases in between. This CDR3 has 13 amino acids. Germline lookup yields CDR1 SGHTA and CDR2 FQGNSA.

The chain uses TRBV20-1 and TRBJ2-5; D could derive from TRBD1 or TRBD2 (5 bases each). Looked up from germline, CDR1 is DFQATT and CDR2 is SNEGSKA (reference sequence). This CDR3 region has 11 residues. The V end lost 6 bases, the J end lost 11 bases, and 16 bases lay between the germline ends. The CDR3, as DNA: TGCAGTGCGGGGGACCTCTACGGGCAGTACTTC. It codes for CSAGDLYGQYF.